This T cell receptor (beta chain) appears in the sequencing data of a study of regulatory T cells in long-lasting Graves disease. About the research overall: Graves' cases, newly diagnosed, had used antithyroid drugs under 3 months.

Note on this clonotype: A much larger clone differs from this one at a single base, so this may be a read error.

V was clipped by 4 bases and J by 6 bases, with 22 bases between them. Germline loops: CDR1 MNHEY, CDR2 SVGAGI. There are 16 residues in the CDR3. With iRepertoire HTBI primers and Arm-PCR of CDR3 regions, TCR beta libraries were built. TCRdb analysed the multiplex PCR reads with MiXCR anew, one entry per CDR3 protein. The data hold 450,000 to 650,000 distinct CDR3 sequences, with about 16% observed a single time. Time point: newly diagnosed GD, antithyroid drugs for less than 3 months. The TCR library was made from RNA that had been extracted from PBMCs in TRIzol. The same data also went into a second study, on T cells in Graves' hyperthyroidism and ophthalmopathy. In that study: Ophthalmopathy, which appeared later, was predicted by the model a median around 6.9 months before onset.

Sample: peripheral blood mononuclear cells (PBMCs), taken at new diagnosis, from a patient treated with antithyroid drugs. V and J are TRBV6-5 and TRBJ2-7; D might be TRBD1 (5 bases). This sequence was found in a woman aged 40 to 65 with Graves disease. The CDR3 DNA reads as TGTGCCAGCAGTTTAACTGGGGCAGTCCCCCTTTGCGAGCAGTACTTC. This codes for CASSLTGAVPLCEQYF.